These T cell receptor beta chains were read from a single sample in a study of shared clonotypes between healthy human individuals. The repertoire was sequenced with immunoSEQ multiplex PCR; TCRdb's copy has only in-frame clones and lacks some. Among more than 2 million clones listed, 90% to 97% were seen once. Sample: naive CD4+ T cells sorted from blood. The source is a man younger than 35 in good health. Both conserved end residues are part of each CDR3. Part of the rows lack a size; the others show once, few, many or a class for expanded clones.

abundance	v_gene	j_gene	CDR3aa
.	TRBV18	TRBJ2-1	CASSPVLAHGLDEQFF
.	TRBV2	TRBJ1-2	CASRGQGDYGYTF
.	TRBV10-3	TRBJ2-7	CAISQQAYEQYF
.	TRBV5-6	TRBJ2-1	CASSSRTEQFF
once	TRBV9	TRBJ1-2	CASSRLSQGASYGYTF
once	TRBV10-2	TRBJ1-5	CASTGAGTVNQPQHF
.	TRBV28	TRBJ2-2	CASSLVVAGGNTGELFF
.	TRBV7-9	TRBJ2-2	CASSFAETGATGELFF
.	TRBV18	TRBJ1-1	CASSRTTLENTEAFF
.	TRBV7-2	TRBJ2-5	CASSPSLTAQETQYF
.	TRBV5-8	TRBJ1-5	CASSLLHGNQPQHF
.	TRBV7-9	TRBJ1-6	CAVPESSYNSPLHF
.	TRBV2	TRBJ2-5	CASSEVAGGPSKETQYF
.	TRBV7-9	TRBJ1-2	CASSPTGEGYGYTF
.	TRBV6-1	TRBJ1-6	CASSGMRGSPLHF
once	TRBV15	TRBJ2-3	CATSRVSGTDTQYF